Listed below are T cell receptor beta chains from one sample, sequenced in a study of long-term antiretroviral therapy in people with HIV. Sequencing used immunoSEQ multiplex PCR; TCRdb keeps in-frame clones, though not all of them. This table has some 23,000 clones, around 79% appearing once. The source was unsorted PBMCs, collected 1.2 years after starting antiretroviral therapy. Receptors were obtained from a woman aged 40 to 55 with HIV. The CDR3 runs from the conserved cysteine through the conserved F or W. The D gene is left open where the match is weak. A clone size is listed for some rows: how often the clone was seen (once, few, many), or a class if it is expanded.

>TRBV4-2|16|.|TRBJ2-2|TRBD1
CASSPGTAANTGELFF
TGTGCCAGCAGCCCCGGGACAGCGGCGAACACCGGGGAGCTGTTTTTT
>TRBV5-1|12|few|TRBJ2-7|.
CASSPTENEQYF
TGCGCCAGCAGCCCCACAGAAAACGAGCAGTACTTC
>TRBV15|18|.|TRBJ2-2|TRBD2
CATSIGPLAGGPTGELFF
TGTGCCACATCAATAGGCCCACTAGCGGGAGGGCCGACCGGGGAGCTGTTTTTT
>TRBV10-3|14|.|TRBJ2-5|TRBD1
CAISESGTEETQYF
TGTGCCATCAGTGAGTCTGGGACAGAAGAGACCCAGTACTTC
>TRBV11-2|17|.|TRBJ2-5|TRBD1
CASSSNYLGTGRETQYF
TGTGCCAGCAGCTCCAATTACCTTGGGACAGGGAGGGAGACCCAGTACTTC
>TRBV6-1|16|.|TRBJ1-1|.
CASSEYNTGQNTEAFF
TGTGCCAGCAGTGAATACAATACAGGGCAGAACACTGAAGCTTTCTTT
>TRBV12-2|17|.|TRBJ2-7|.
CASRLKTGGRGSYEQYF
TGTGCAAGTCGCTTAAAGACGGGGGGCAGGGGCTCCTACGAGCAGTACTTC
>TRBV11-3|15|.|TRBJ2-1|.
CASSLEGNSYNEQFF
TGTGCCAGCAGCTTAGAGGGAAACTCCTACAATGAGCAGTTCTTC
>TRBV14|20|.|TRBJ2-1|TRBD2
CASSQVRGLAGGSSYNEQFF
TGTGCCAGCAGCCAAGTTAGAGGACTAGCGGGGGGGAGCTCCTACAATGAGCAGTTCTTC
>TRBV27|16|few|TRBJ2-7|.
CASSLSGPRDSYEQYF
TGTGCCAGCAGTTTATCGGGGCCTAGGGACTCCTACGAGCAGTACTTC
>TRBV5-8|20|.|TRBJ2-1|TRBD2
CASSLEPGSGRWKSYNEQFF
TGTGCCAGCAGCTTGGAGCCGGGTAGCGGGAGATGGAAGTCCTACAATGAGCAGTTCTTC
>TRBV5-6|14|.|TRBJ2-7|.
CASSLVRARGEQYF
TGTGCCAGCAGCTTGGTCCGGGCCCGGGGCGAGCAGTACTTC
>TRBV27|15|.|TRBJ1-1|.
CASSLHLGALTEAFF
TGTGCCAGCAGTTTACATCTGGGGGCGCTGACTGAAGCTTTCTTT
>TRBV5-6|15|.|TRBJ2-1|.
CASSLGSINLNEQFF
TGTGCCAGCAGCTTGGGCTCAATTAACCTCAATGAGCAGTTCTTC
>TRBV2|14|few|TRBJ1-1|.
CASSPTRRVPQAFF
TGTGCCAGCAGTCCGACCCGACGAGTTCCTCAAGCTTTCTTT
>TRBV5-1|13|.|TRBJ2-1|.
CASSSGSYNEQFF
TGCGCCAGCAGCTCCGGGTCCTACAATGAGCAGTTCTTC
>TRBV30|15|.|TRBJ1-2|TRBD1
CAWSTLTGGWDGYTF
TGTGCCTGGAGTACACTAACAGGGGGGTGGGATGGCTACACCTTC
>TRBV7-9|12|.|TRBJ2-7|.
CASSLVMDEQYF
TGTGCCAGCAGCTTAGTTATGGACGAGCAGTACTTC
>TRBV5-6|12|.|TRBJ2-3|.
CASSLSVDTQYF
TGTGCCAGCAGCTTGTCGGTTGATACGCAGTATTTT
>TRBV9|15|.|TRBJ2-7|TRBD1
CASSVGEGAVYEQYF
TGTGCCAGCAGCGTAGGTGAGGGGGCGGTCTACGAGCAGTACTTC
>TRBV7-6|15|.|TRBJ1-2|TRBD1
CASSLGGDRESGYTF
TGTGCCAGCAGCTTAGGCGGGGACAGGGAGTCTGGCTACACCTTC
>TRBV5-1|16|.|TRBJ2-5|TRBD2
CASSLGGSGTQETQYF
TGCGCCAGCAGCTTGGGCGGTAGCGGGACCCAAGAGACCCAGTACTTC
>TRBV2|15|.|TRBJ1-1|.
CASSEVGEQGAEAFF
TGTGCCAGCAGTGAAGTGGGGGAACAGGGAGCTGAAGCTTTCTTT
>TRBV18|14|few|TRBJ1-2|.
CASSPPSDSSGYTF
TGTGCCAGCTCACCACCCTCGGACAGTTCTGGCTACACCTTC
>TRBV7-2|16|.|TRBJ2-7|TRBD1
CASSLGTGAYSYEQYF
TGTGCCAGCAGCTTAGGGACAGGGGCCTATTCCTACGAGCAGTACTTC
>TRBV30|14|.|TRBJ2-1|.
CAWFLAGSYNEQFF
TGTGCCTGGTTTCTAGCCGGGTCCTACAATGAGCAGTTCTTC
>TRBV19|16|.|TRBJ2-5|TRBD2
CASTRWAGGPKETQYF
TGTGCCAGTACCCGGTGGGCGGGAGGGCCCAAAGAGACCCAGTACTTC
>TRBV10-3|16|.|TRBJ2-3|.
CAISESSRTPGDTQYF
TGTGCCATCAGTGAAAGTTCGAGGACCCCTGGAGATACGCAGTATTTT
>TRBV5-6|15|few|TRBJ2-6|.
CASSSKMSGANVLTF
TGTGCCAGCAGCTCGAAGATGTCTGGGGCCAACGTCCTGACTTTC
>TRBV30|13|.|TRBJ2-7|TRBD2
CAWQVAGGYEQYF
TGTGCCTGGCAGGTAGCGGGAGGCTACGAGCAGTACTTC
>TRBV19|15|.|TRBJ2-2|TRBD1
CASSPRDRRTGELFF
TGTGCCAGTAGTCCACGGGACAGGCGCACCGGGGAGCTGTTTTTT
>TRBV27|15|.|TRBJ1-6|.
CASSPRAGTNSPLHF
TGTGCCAGCAGTCCTCGGGCGGGCACCAATTCACCCCTCCACTTT
>TRBV4-1|15|.|TRBJ1-5|.
CASSQVKGEDQPQHF
TGCGCCAGCAGCCAGGTCAAGGGGGAGGATCAGCCCCAGCATTTT
>TRBV5-1|15|.|TRBJ2-3|.
CASSLFGGNTDTQYF
TGCGCCAGCAGCTTGTTTGGCGGGAACACAGATACGCAGTATTTT
>TRBV30|16|.|TRBJ2-1|TRBD1
CAWSPRRDRANNEQFF
TGTGCCTGGAGTCCTCGTAGGGACAGGGCAAACAATGAGCAGTTCTTC
>TRBV7-8|16|.|TRBJ1-1|.
CASSRARGDLNTEAFF
TGTGCCAGCAGCCGCGCTCGGGGGGACTTGAACACTGAAGCTTTCTTT
>TRBV5-4|13|.|TRBJ2-1|.
CASSFGLINEQFF
TGTGCCAGCAGCTTTGGGCTAATAAATGAGCAGTTCTTC
>TRBV4-1|13|.|TRBJ2-6|.
CASSPAGANVLTF
TGCGCCAGCAGCCCCGCCGGGGCCAACGTCCTGACTTTC
>TRBV10-3|13|.|TRBJ2-3|.
CAIRDSELDTQYF
TGTGCCATTAGAGACTCCGAGTTGGATACGCAGTATTTT
>TRBV19|15|.|TRBJ1-1|.
CASSSHREGNTEAFF
TGTGCCAGTAGTTCTCACAGGGAAGGGAATACTGAAGCTTTCTTT
>TRBV7-9|16|.|TRBJ2-1|TRBD2
CASSQKLAGDLNEQFF
TGTGCCAGCAGCCAGAAACTAGCGGGAGATCTTAATGAGCAGTTCTTC
>TRBV10-1|14|few|TRBJ2-2|.
CASSVLQGAGELFF
TGCGCCAGCAGTGTGTTACAGGGAGCTGGGGAGCTGTTTTTT
>TRBV5-1|15|.|TRBJ1-2|TRBD1
CASSGGQDSSYGYTF
TGCGCCAGCAGTGGGGGACAGGACTCCTCCTATGGCTACACCTTC
>TRBV7-8|15|few|TRBJ2-3|.
CASSFGQTVTDTQYF
TGTGCCAGCAGCTTCGGACAGACCGTGACAGATACGCAGTATTTT
>TRBV28|15|.|TRBJ1-3|TRBD1
CAILRQGTGGNTIYF
TGTGCCATCCTTCGACAGGGGACGGGGGGAAACACCATATATTTT
>TRBV30|12|.|TRBJ2-5|.
CAWEKGGETQYF
TGTGCCTGGGAAAAGGGGGGAGAGACCCAGTACTTC
>TRBV6-1|15|.|TRBJ2-7|TRBD2
CASSERLAVGYEQYF
TGTGCCAGCAGTGAACGGCTAGCGGTGGGGTACGAGCAGTACTTC
>TRBV30|13|.|TRBJ1-1|.
CAWSKIQGTEAFF
TGTGCCTGGAGTAAGATACAGGGCACTGAAGCTTTCTTT
>TRBV30|14|few|TRBJ1-1|.
CAFRPASMNTEAFF
TGTGCCTTTCGGCCAGCTAGCATGAACACTGAAGCTTTCTTT
>TRBV5-4|15|.|TRBJ2-5|.
CASSRARAVQETQYF
TGTGCCAGCAGCAGGGCGAGGGCGGTACAAGAGACCCAGTACTTC
>TRBV6-1|13|.|TRBJ1-1|.
CASRSEGQTEAFF
TGTGCCAGCAGGAGTGAGGGGCAAACTGAAGCTTTCTTT
>TRBV10-3|15|.|TRBJ1-5|TRBD1
CATRQGSTIDQPQHF
TGTGCCACCCGACAGGGATCTACAATAGATCAGCCCCAGCATTTT
>TRBV5-6|18|.|TRBJ2-1|TRBD2
CASSYLSHLAGGGGEQFF
TGTGCCAGCAGCTACCTATCCCACCTAGCGGGAGGGGGGGGAGAGCAGTTCTTC
>TRBV5-4|14|.|TRBJ2-5|TRBD2
CASSTTSGGETQYF
TGTGCCAGCAGCACGACTAGCGGGGGAGAGACCCAGTACTTC